Below are 8 T cell receptor beta chains sequenced from a single sample in a study of shared clonotypes between healthy human individuals. TCRdb keeps only in-frame clones here, not all; method: immunoSEQ multiplex PCR. This table has a few hundred thousand clones, 79% appearing once. The sample consisted of PBMCs. These receptors all stem from a woman aged 40 to 55 in good health. Some clones in this sample may be carry-over from other donors' samples.

This clone is labeled medium-sized. The genes are TRBV19 and TRBJ2-6; 9 bases fit TRBD2. This CDR3 comprises 16 residues. The J segment lost 1 base and the V segment lost 4 bases, leaving 2 bases of the junction unmatched. Germline CDR1 is LNHDA and CDR2 is SQIVND (reference sequence). CDR3 in amino acids: CASSSSGGSGANVLTF. DNA of the CDR3: TGTGCCAGTAGTAGTAGCGGGGGTTCTGGGGCCAACGTCCTGACTTTC.

The chain recombines TRBV27 with TRBJ2-5; 12 nucleotides align to TRBD2. The germline CDR1 and CDR2 sequences are MNHEY and SMNVEV (reference sequence). The junction had 12 bases not matched to a gene; V was cut back by 5 bases and J by 5 bases. CDR3 length: 17 amino acids. CDR3 DNA: TGTGCCAGCAGTCGACTAGCGGGGGTTTCGGGTGAGGAGACCCAGTACTTC. Its protein product is CASSRLAGVSGEETQYF.

This clone was counted once. This rearrangement joins TRBV5-1 to TRBJ2-1, with 10 bases lining up with TRBD2. This CDR3 has 15 residues. Per the germline V gene, CDR1 is SGHRS and CDR2 is YFSETQ. V lost 2 bases to trimming and J lost 7 bases; unmatched junction nucleotides: 6. The CDR3 DNA follows: TGCGCCAGCAGCTTCCTAGCGGGAGTGGGGAATGAGCAGTTCTTC. Its translation is CASSFLAGVGNEQFF.

This rearrangement joins TRBV19 to TRBJ1-1, with 9 bases identical to TRBD1. This CDR3 comprises 13 residues. V shed 9 bases and J 5 bases; nucleotides not matched to a gene: 7. CDR1 LNHDA and CDR2 SQIVND come from the germline V gene (reference sequence). CDR3 sequence: CASRQGGTTEAFF. In DNA form, the CDR3 reads TGTGCCAGCCGACAGGGGGGGACGACTGAAGCTTTCTTT.

This clone showed up many times. This rearrangement joins TRBV19 to TRBJ2-1, with D tentatively TRBD1 or TRBD2 (5 bases each). The V end lost 7 bases, the J end lost 3 bases, and 28 bases lay between the germline ends. This CDR3 has 19 residues. Germline V gene data show CDR1 as LNHDA and CDR2 as SQIVND (reference sequence). The DNA for the CDR3 is TGTGCCAGTACCTCGCTCCCGAGACAGAGGGGCTACTACTACAATGAGCAGTTCTTC. Its translation is CASTSLPRQRGYYYNEQFF.

The CDR3 sequence is CASRWLKTVNTEAFF. The CDR3 DNA reads TGTGCCAGCAGGTGGTTGAAGACAGTGAACACTGAAGCTTTCTTT. V gene TRBV6-1 combines with J gene TRBJ1-1; D may be TRBD1 (5 bases). V lost 6 bases and J lost 0, with 14 bases in between. The CDR3 runs to 15 residues. Germline CDR1 MNHNS, CDR2 SASEGT.

Details on this clone: This sample includes further DNA sequences coding for the same CDR3. The V gene is TRBV5-1, the J gene TRBJ2-1; perhaps TRBD1 as D (6 bases). The V gene's germline CDR1 is SGHRS and CDR2 YFSETQ. Trimming cost V 0 bases and J 5 bases, with 12 bases left between them. The CDR3 contains 15 residues. CDR3 in amino acids: CASSLAPGVHNEQFF. CDR3 DNA sequence: TGCGCCAGCAGCTTGGCCCCAGGGGTACACAATGAGCAGTTCTTC.

This chain uses TRBV5-1 with TRBJ1-2, with D possibly TRBD1 on 6 matching bases. V lost 0 bases and J 5 bases, leaving 14 bases between the germline ends. The CDR3 has 15 residues. CDR1 SGHRS and CDR2 YFSETQ come from the germline V gene. This chain's CDR3 is CASSLEQGSSYGYTF. CDR3 in DNA: TGCGCCAGCAGCTTGGAGCAGGGGTCCTCTTATGGCTACACCTTC. Supplemented by reference TRBV5-1 and TRBJ1-2, the full variable domain reads KAGVTQTPRYLIKTRGQQVTLSCSPISGHRSVSWYQQTPGQGLQFLFEYFSETQRNKGNFPGRFSGRQFSNSRSEMNVSTLELGDSALYLCASSLEQGSSYGYTFGSGTRLTVV.